Listed here are 31 T cell receptor beta chains from one sample, sequenced in a study of cytomegalovirus exposure and HLA in healthy donors. PCR amplification relied on 60 Vbeta primers (plus 13 Jbeta primers). Libraries were prepared by immunoSEQ multiplex PCR; TCRdb keeps only in-frame clonotypes and omits some of them. The sample has a few hundred thousand clones; approximately 91% are singletons. Input material: PBMCs. The receptors come from a girl aged 2 to 9 in good health and CMV-seronegative.

V is TRBV11-2 and J is TRBJ2-3, with 8 bases lining up with TRBD1. The germline CDR1 and CDR2 sequences are SGHAT and FQNNGV. With 1 base clipped from V and 5 bases from J, the junction kept 5 bases outside the gene matches. The CDR3 length is 15 residues. The chain's CDR3 is CASSLGGQDRDTQYF. CDR3 bases: TGTGCCAGCAGCTTAGGGGGACAGGATCGAGATACGCAGTATTTT. The entire variable domain, with the rest obtained from reference TRBV11-2 and TRBJ2-3, is as follows: EAGVAQSPRYKIIEKRQSVAFWCNPISGHATLYWYQQILGQGPKLLIQFQNNGVVDDSQLPKDRFSAERLKGVDSTLKIQPAKLEDSAVYLCASSLGGQDRDTQYFGPGTRLTVL.

This chain joins TRBV4-2 and TRBJ2-7; 11 positions agree with TRBD2. This CDR3 is 15 amino acids long. The germline V gene has CDR1 LGHNA and CDR2 YNFKEQ. V was clipped by 0 bases and J by 3 bases; unmatched bases: 1. This CDR3 reads CASSQDLAGGYEQYF. For the CDR3, the DNA is TGTGCCAGCAGCCAAGATCTAGCGGGAGGCTACGAGCAGTACTTC.

This clone showed up just once. V gene TRBV21-1 combines with J gene TRBJ1-2; no check of the table's D call, TRBD1, against the DNA was made. TRBV21-1 is a documented pseudogene. There are 17 residues in the CDR3. The chain's CDR3 is CASSKTKVQLANYGYTF. The CDR3 DNA reads TGTGCCAGCAGCAAGACGAAGGTACAGTTAGCTAACTATGGCTACACCTTC.

The chain couples TRBV29-1 to TRBJ2-7, with a tentative D call TRBD2 (5 bases). V was cut by 1 base and J by 6 bases, with 13 bases left in between. This CDR3 spans 13 amino acids. Germline V lookup: CDR1 SQVTM, CDR2 ANQGSEA. The CDR3 here is CSVEGGGGPEQYF. The CDR3 region has the DNA TGCAGCGTTGAAGGGGGTGGAGGACCCGAGCAGTACTTC.

The chain joins TRBV7-2 to TRBJ2-1; tentative D call: TRBD2 (5 bases). V was shortened by 2 bases and J by 4 bases, with 15 bases between the two germline ends. The V gene's germline CDR1 is SGHTA and CDR2 FQGNSA. This CDR3 contains 16 residues. CDR3 bases: TGTGCCAGCAGCTTATCACCGAGGGTTAGGTACAATGAGCAGTTCTTC. Translation gives CASSLSPRVRYNEQFF.

The chain recombines TRBV5-1 with TRBJ1-3; D unclear. Germline loops: CDR1 SGHRS, CDR2 YFSETQ. This CDR3 region has 14 residues. V was shortened by 0 bases and J by 3 bases, with 7 bases between the two germline ends. CDR3 loop: CASSLAADGNTIYF. CDR3 DNA: TGCGCCAGCAGCTTGGCCGCGGATGGAAACACCATATATTTT. Full variable domain (rest looked up from reference TRBV5-1 and TRBJ1-3): KAGVTQTPRYLIKTRGQQVTLSCSPISGHRSVSWYQQTPGQGLQFLFEYFSETQRNKGNFPGRFSGRQFSNSRSEMNVSTLELGDSALYLCASSLAADGNTIYFGEGSWLTVV.

The gene calls are TRBV2 and TRBJ2-1; TRBD2 agrees at 7 bases. This CDR3 has 16 residues. Trimming at V came to 3 bases and at J to 6 bases, leaving 11 bases not matched to a gene. Germline V CDR1 and CDR2: SNHLY, FYNNEI. The CDR3, as DNA: TGTGCCAGCAGTGATCCTAGCGGAACCCCGGGCAATGAGCAGTTCTTC. It yields the protein CASSDPSGTPGNEQFF.

This rearrangement joins TRBV30 to TRBJ1-1, with D unclear. CDR1 and CDR2 from the germline V gene are GTSNPN and SVGIG (reference sequence). The length of the CDR3 is 15 residues. The V end was cut by 0 bases, the J end by 1 base, with 12 bases between. For the CDR3, the DNA is TGTGCCTGGAGTGTAGGTCCACGCGGGAACACTGAAGCTTTCTTT. It codes for CAWSVGPRGNTEAFF.

The DNA of the CDR3 is TGTGCCAGTAGTATTGACAGTTCCTACGAGCAGTACTTC. Encoded protein: CASSIDSSYEQYF. V is TRBV19 and J is TRBJ2-7, with D maybe TRBD1 (5 bases). CDR3 length: 13 residues. V was cut by 3 bases and J by 1 base, with 7 bases left in between. Germline lookup yields CDR1 LNHDA and CDR2 SQIVND (reference sequence).

This clone is a singleton in its sample. The V and J genes are TRBV6-1 and TRBJ2-7; TRBD1 aligns across 7 bases. The CDR3 has 14 residues. Trimming removed 6 bases from V and 3 bases from J; junction bases left unmatched: 8. CDR1 MNHNS and CDR2 SASEGT come from the germline V gene. The CDR3 region is CASSPTGIHYEQYF. The CDR3 DNA sequence: TGTGCCAGCAGCCCGACAGGGATCCACTACGAGCAGTACTTC.

V is TRBV7-8 and J is TRBJ2-3, with D possibly TRBD2 on 6 matching bases. This CDR3 is 14 amino acids long. Germline-derived CDR1 and CDR2 are SGHVS and FQNEAQ. Trimming shortened V by 5 bases and J by 4 bases, and 13 bases separated the two germline ends. The CDR3 DNA sequence: TGTGCCAGCAGCCGGGAGTATAGCGCAGATACGCAGTATTTT. It yields the protein CASSREYSADTQYF.

The rearrangement links TRBV9 to TRBJ2-1; 12 bases are shared with TRBD2. This CDR3 is 16 amino acids long. The trim removed 0 bases at V and 7 bases at J, leaving 5 bases unmatched. The germline CDR1 and CDR2 sequences are SGDLS and YYNGEE. CDR3 loop: CASSVVGLAGRNEQFF. CDR3 nucleotides: TGTGCCAGCAGCGTAGTCGGACTAGCGGGGAGAAATGAGCAGTTCTTC.

V is TRBV2 and J is TRBJ2-7; TRBD1 matches at 7 bases. This CDR3 region has 12 residues. Germline assignment: CDR1 SNHLY and CDR2 FYNNEI. The V and J ends lost 7 bases and 12 bases, in that order; junction bases with no gene match: 12. CDR3 nucleotides: TGTGCCAGCAATTCCGGGACAGAGAGCACGTACTTC. It specifies CASNSGTESTYF.

The V gene is TRBV5-1, the J gene TRBJ2-1; D unresolved. This CDR3 is built from 15 residues. Trimming pared 0 bases from V and 1 base from J, leaving 8 bases between. The germline CDR1 and CDR2 sequences are SGHRS and YFSETQ. This chain's CDR3 is CASSLVPGSYNEQFF. As DNA, the CDR3 is TGCGCCAGCAGCTTGGTTCCAGGTTCCTACAATGAGCAGTTCTTC.

This chain links TRBV7-8 with TRBJ2-3; 14 bases are a match to TRBD2. J was trimmed by 3 bases and V by 5 bases; bases with no gene match: 4. Germline CDR1 is SGHVS and CDR2 is FQNEAQ. This CDR3 is built from 16 residues. CDR3 in amino acids: CASSLRLAGGTDTQYF. The CDR3 DNA is TGTGCCAGCAGCCTAAGACTAGCGGGAGGGACAGATACGCAGTATTTT.

The genes are TRBV10-2 and TRBJ1-5; D gene unclear. Germline CDR1 is WSHSY and CDR2 is SAAADI. The V and J ends lost 2 bases and 2 bases respectively, with 10 bases between them. This CDR3 is built from 15 residues. This CDR3 is CASSEGRIGNQPQHF. The CDR3 nucleotides are TGCGCCAGCAGTGAGGGGCGAATTGGCAATCAGCCCCAGCATTTT.

The chain carries TRBV6-1 and TRBJ1-5; 7 nucleotides match TRBD1. This CDR3 comprises 15 residues. Trimming took 5 bases from V and 3 from J; bases not matched to a gene: 7. Per germline, CDR1 MNHNS and CDR2 SASEGT. The CDR3 DNA follows: TGTGCCAGCAGTTTGGCAGGGGGTATCAATCAGCCCCAGCATTTT. Its protein product is CASSLAGGINQPQHF.

This chain connects TRBV10-2 to TRBJ2-7, with a possible D match to TRBD1 (6 bases). CDR1 is WSHSY, CDR2 SAAADI, per germline. V was trimmed by 5 bases and J by 5 bases, leaving 10 bases between them. The CDR3 is 12 amino acids. The CDR3 sequence: CASSQGSNEQYF. The CDR3 region has the DNA TGCGCCAGCAGTCAGGGGAGCAACGAGCAGTACTTC.

CDR3 amino acids: CASSFPSEALYGYTF. DNA of the CDR3: TGTGCCAGCAGCTTCCCTTCTGAGGCCCTCTATGGCTACACCTTC. This rearrangement joins TRBV7-2 to TRBJ1-2; D not certain. This CDR3 comprises 15 residues. Looked up from germline, CDR1 is SGHTA and CDR2 is FQGNSA. V gave up 3 bases and J gave up 4 bases, with 15 bases separating them.

This clone has just one count. The genes are TRBV5-1 and TRBJ2-1, with 9 nucleotides matching TRBD2. The CDR3 totals 18 residues. V was pared by 4 bases and J by 6 bases, with 17 bases of the junction left unmatched. In germline, CDR1 is SGHRS, CDR2 YFSETQ. The CDR3 nucleotides read TGCGCCAGCAGCGGGACGGGACTAGCAGGAAGAGACAGCAATGAGCAGTTCTTC. Residues: CASSGTGLAGRDSNEQFF.

V and J are TRBV4-2 and TRBJ2-2, with TRBD2 matching 12 bases. Losses at the gene ends were 2 bases for V and 3 bases for J; bases not matched to a gene: 1. Germline V lookup: CDR1 LGHNA, CDR2 YNFKEQ. This CDR3 contains 16 residues. CDR3 nucleotides: TGTGCCAGCAGCCAACGACTAGCGGGAGACACCGGGGAGCTGTTTTTT. Protein sequence: CASSQRLAGDTGELFF.

This clone was detected once. V gene TRBV13 combines with J gene TRBJ2-3; D may be TRBD1 (6 bases). This CDR3 comprises 16 residues. V was cut by 4 bases and J by 5 bases, with 19 bases left in between. CDR1 and CDR2 (germline): PRHDT, FYEKMQ (reference sequence). CDR3 in amino acids: CASSSAGANRLDTQYF. Written as DNA, the CDR3 is TGTGCCAGCAGCTCCGCAGGGGCGAATCGTTTAGATACGCAGTATTTT. The full variable domain, completed using reference TRBV13 and TRBJ2-3, is AAGVIQSPRHLIKEKRETATLKCYPIPRHDTVYWYQQGPGQDPQFLISFYEKMQSDKGSIPDRFSAQQFSDYHSELNMSSLELGDSALYFCASSSAGANRLDTQYFGPGTRLTVL.

V gene TRBV15 combines with J gene TRBJ1-5; D is perhaps TRBD1 (6 bases). Trimming stripped 4 bases from V and 4 bases from J, with 17 bases between. This CDR3 contains 16 residues. Per the germline V gene, CDR1 is LNHNV and CDR2 is YYDKDF (reference sequence). The CDR3 bases are TGTGCCACCAGCAAAGGGACTACAGGGACTAATCAGCCCCAGCATTTT. Translation gives CATSKGTTGTNQPQHF. The whole variable domain, remainder taken from reference TRBV15 and TRBJ1-5, is DAMVIQNPRYQVTQFGKPVTLSCSQTLNHNVMYWYQQKSSQAPKLLFHYYDKDFNNEADTPDNFQSRRPNTSFCFLDIRSPGLGDTAMYLCATSKGTTGTNQPQHFGDGTRLSIL.

This chain uses TRBV5-4 with TRBJ2-7; 10 bases are a match to TRBD2. The CDR3 sequence is 16 residues long. J lost 2 bases, V lost 2 bases, and 7 bases had no gene match. CDR1 is SGHNT, CDR2 YYREEE, per germline (reference sequence). CDR3 in amino acids: CASSFPKAGGAYEQYF. CDR3 bases: TGTGCCAGCAGCTTCCCAAAAGCGGGGGGGGCCTACGAGCAGTACTTC.

The V gene is TRBV30, the J gene TRBJ1-1; unclear D gene. The germline V gene has CDR1 GTSNPN and CDR2 SVGIG (reference sequence). The V and J ends lost 0 bases and 5 bases respectively, with 7 bases between them. The CDR3 consists of 12 residues. CDR3 region: CAWSVRGTEAFF. In nucleotides, the CDR3 is TGTGCCTGGAGTGTTCGAGGGACTGAAGCTTTCTTT.

CDR3 amino acids: CASSPGQGTYEQYF. CDR3 bases: TGTGCCAGCAGCCCGGGACAGGGCACCTACGAGCAGTACTTC. This rearrangement joins TRBV28 to TRBJ2-7; 9 bases are shared with TRBD1. Per the germline V gene, CDR1 is MDHEN and CDR2 is SYDVKM. This CDR3 region has 14 residues. Trimming at V came to 6 bases and at J to 2 bases, leaving 5 bases not matched to a gene.

This chain uses TRBV27 with TRBJ1-6, with D possibly TRBD1 on 6 matching bases. V lost 3 bases to trimming and J lost 13 bases, with 16 bases between them. The CDR3 loop spans 14 amino acids. In germline, CDR1 is MNHEY, CDR2 SMNVEV (reference sequence). CDR3 sequence reads: CASSFTGSGGPLHF. Written as DNA, the CDR3 is TGTGCCAGCAGTTTTACAGGGAGCGGGGGGCCCCTCCACTTT.

The chain joins TRBV4-1 to TRBJ2-3, with D possibly being TRBD2 (5 bases). This CDR3 contains 14 residues. Germline CDR1 is MGHRA and CDR2 is YSYEKL. Trimming shortened V by 4 bases and J by 6 bases, and 14 bases separated the two germline ends. The CDR3 DNA is TGCGCCAGCAGCCCTAGGACTGTTTTGGATACGCAGTATTTT. It codes for CASSPRTVLDTQYF.

The chain has TRBV6-1 and TRBJ1-5; 7 nucleotides agree with TRBD1. The junction had 8 bases not matched to a gene; V was cut back by 6 bases and J by 3 bases. The CDR3 is 15 amino acids. In germline, CDR1 is MNHNS, CDR2 SASEGT. The CDR3 loop is CASRKTGSNNQPQHF. DNA for the CDR3: TGTGCCAGCAGAAAGACAGGGTCGAACAATCAGCCCCAGCATTTT.

This clone has just a few counts. The rearrangement uses TRBV25-1 and TRBJ2-1; D is perhaps TRBD2 (5 bases). Germline V gives CDR1 MGHDK, CDR2 SYGVNS. V was pared by 2 bases and J by 6 bases, with 14 bases between. The CDR3 consists of 15 residues. The DNA of the CDR3 is TGTGCCAGCAGTGAAACGGGGTGGTTTTCCAATGAGCAGTTCTTC. Amino acids: CASSETGWFSNEQFF.

This chain connects TRBV18 to TRBJ2-1, with TRBD2 identical over 9 bases. Germline V gives CDR1 KGHSH, CDR2 LQKENI. The CDR3 covers 17 residues. The ends lost 0 bases at V and 7 bases at J; junction bases unmatched: 10. The CDR3 DNA follows: TGTGCCAGCTCACCACCGAGTAGCGGGAGATCGGGGAATGAGCAGTTCTTC. Its protein product is CASSPPSSGRSGNEQFF.